A selection of T cell receptor beta chains follows, all from one sample in a study of cytotoxic CD8 clonotypes in ibrutinib-treated CLL. Sequencing was performed with immunoSEQ multiplex PCR; in TCRdb, only in-frame clones are kept and a portion is missing. The profile shows under 300,000 clones, roughly three quarters of them singletons. Sample: PBMCs, taken at disease progression, from a patient treated with ibrutinib. All receptors derive from a human donor with chronic lymphocytic leukemia. Each CDR3 is given with its conserved first and last residue. The D gene is left open where the match is weak. Where a row states a size, it is once, few, many or the class of an expanded clone; other rows omit it.

clone_size	d_call	v_call	j_call	cdr3_aa	cdr3_nt
NA	NA	TRBV7-9	TRBJ2-1	CASGSQADSSYNEQFF	TGTGCCAGCGGGAGTCAAGCGGACAGCTCCTACAATGAGCAGTTCTTC
NA	NA	TRBV5-6	TRBJ2-7	CASSLYRRSYEQYF	TGTGCCAGCAGCTTGTACAGGCGATCCTACGAGCAGTACTTC
NA	NA	TRBV11-2	TRBJ2-1	CASSSLLGLNEQFF	TGTGCCAGCAGCTCCCTTTTGGGCCTAAATGAGCAGTTCTTC
NA	NA	TRBV7-9	TRBJ1-2	CASSSKQGWRSYGYTF	TGTGCCAGCAGCTCGAAGCAGGGATGGAGAAGCTATGGCTACACCTTC
NA	NA	TRBV18	TRBJ2-7	CASSPGSYEQYF	TGTGCCAGCTCACCGGGTAGCTACGAGCAGTACTTC
NA	TRBD1	TRBV6-6	TRBJ1-2	CASSNTGASYGYTF	TGTGCCAGCAGTAACACAGGGGCAAGTTATGGCTACACCTTC
few	NA	TRBV19	TRBJ1-2	CASSIEPLNYGYTF	TGTGCCAGTAGTATAGAGCCGTTGAACTATGGCTACACCTTC
few	TRBD1	TRBV27	TRBJ2-1	CASSRDRAINEQFF	TGTGCCAGCAGCCGGGACAGGGCAATCAATGAGCAGTTCTTC
NA	NA	TRBV28	TRBJ2-3	CASSLYRGEGTDTQYF	TGTGCCAGCAGTTTATACAGAGGGGAAGGGACAGATACGCAGTATTTT
NA	NA	TRBV27	TRBJ1-1	CASSLSGYWNTEAFF	TGTGCCAGCAGTTTATCGGGATATTGGAACACTGAAGCTTTCTTT
few	TRBD2	TRBV11-2	TRBJ2-7	CASSSGGSYEQYF	TGTGCCAGCAGCTCGGGGGGGTCCTACGAGCAGTACTTC
few	TRBD1	TRBV6-5	TRBJ2-1	CASSSGQKSSNEQFF	TGTGCCAGCAGTTCGGGACAGAAGTCTAGCAATGAGCAGTTCTTC
NA	NA	TRBV9	TRBJ2-1	CASSVGGRPANEQFF	TGTGCCAGCAGCGTCGGGGGGCGGCCGGCCAATGAGCAGTTCTTC
NA	TRBD1	TRBV25-1	TRBJ1-2	CASSPQGAEGYTF	TGTGCCAGCAGCCCACAGGGGGCGGAGGGCTACACCTTC
NA	NA	TRBV19	TRBJ2-2	CASITRTGELFF	TGTGCCAGTATTACAAGGACCGGGGAGCTGTTTTTT
NA	NA	TRBV9	TRBJ1-1	CASSPRPLPNTEAFF	TGTGCCAGCAGCCCTCGGCCCCTACCGAACACTGAAGCTTTCTTT
NA	NA	TRBV10-3	TRBJ2-3	CAIGPAASTDTQYF	TGTGCCATCGGCCCGGCTGCTAGCACAGATACGCAGTATTTT
NA	TRBD1	TRBV4-1	TRBJ2-3	CASSDADRGDTDTQYF	TGCGCCAGCAGCGATGCCGACAGGGGCGACACAGATACGCAGTATTTT
NA	NA	TRBV13	TRBJ2-3	CASSRPPDTQYF	TGTGCCAGCAGCCGACCCCCGGATACGCAGTATTTT
NA	NA	TRBV28	TRBJ1-2	CASTQTRLRGYGYTF	TGTGCCAGCACCCAAACGCGTTTGCGGGGCTATGGCTACACCTTC
few	NA	TRBV9	TRBJ2-1	CASSVVGGDNEQFF	TGTGCCAGCAGCGTAGTCGGGGGAGACAATGAGCAGTTCTTC
NA	NA	TRBV13	TRBJ2-3	CASSLSREDTQYF	TGTGCCAGCAGCTTATCTAGGGAAGATACGCAGTATTTT
NA	TRBD1	TRBV29-1	TRBJ2-6	CSVYRGPGANVLTF	TGCAGCGTGTACAGGGGTCCTGGGGCCAACGTCCTGACTTTC
NA	NA	TRBV5-1	TRBJ2-7	CASSLVSGPSYEQYF	TGCGCCAGCAGCTTGGTATCTGGGCCCTCTTACGAGCAGTACTTC
NA	TRBD1	TRBV6-6	TRBJ1-2	CASSYQTGRQGYTF	TGTGCCAGCAGTTACCAGACAGGGAGACAGGGCTACACCTTC
NA	TRBD2	TRBV7-9	TRBJ2-5	CASSLELAPGGQYF	TGTGCCAGCAGCTTAGAACTAGCGCCTGGTGGCCAGTACTTC
NA	NA	TRBV19	TRBJ2-7	CASSTQVGGSPYEQYF	TGTGCCAGTAGTACCCAGGTGGGGGGCTCTCCCTACGAGCAGTACTTC